This T cell receptor beta chain is from a study of a mutant IDH1 vaccine in newly diagnosed glioma. Whole-study context: The sex distribution of treated patients was approximately 62% male and roughly 38% female, with a mean age of approximately 40 years.

Germline V gene lookup returns CDR1 SGHVS and CDR2 FNYEAQ. There are 13 residues in the CDR3. Trimming pared 5 bases from V and 0 bases from J, leaving 8 bases between. This clone is deemed medium-sized. The protocol was immunoSEQ multiplex PCR, while the TCRdb copy is restricted to in-frame clones and leaves out a portion. This table has tens of thousands of clones, 75% to 85% appearing once. Noted time point: baseline, week 1 (first vaccination visit). Documented treatment: pre-vaccination baseline after standard-of-care therapy. The chain joins TRBV7-6 to TRBJ2-7; D is perhaps TRBD1 (5 bases). This clonotype was sampled from a man aged 50-59 years with glioma. The specimen comprised PBMCs, sampled from a glioma patient treated with radiotherapy, temozolomide or both. In DNA form, the CDR3 reads TGTGCCAGCAGCGGGGCCAGCTCCTACGAGCAGTACTTC. Translation gives CASSGASSYEQYF.